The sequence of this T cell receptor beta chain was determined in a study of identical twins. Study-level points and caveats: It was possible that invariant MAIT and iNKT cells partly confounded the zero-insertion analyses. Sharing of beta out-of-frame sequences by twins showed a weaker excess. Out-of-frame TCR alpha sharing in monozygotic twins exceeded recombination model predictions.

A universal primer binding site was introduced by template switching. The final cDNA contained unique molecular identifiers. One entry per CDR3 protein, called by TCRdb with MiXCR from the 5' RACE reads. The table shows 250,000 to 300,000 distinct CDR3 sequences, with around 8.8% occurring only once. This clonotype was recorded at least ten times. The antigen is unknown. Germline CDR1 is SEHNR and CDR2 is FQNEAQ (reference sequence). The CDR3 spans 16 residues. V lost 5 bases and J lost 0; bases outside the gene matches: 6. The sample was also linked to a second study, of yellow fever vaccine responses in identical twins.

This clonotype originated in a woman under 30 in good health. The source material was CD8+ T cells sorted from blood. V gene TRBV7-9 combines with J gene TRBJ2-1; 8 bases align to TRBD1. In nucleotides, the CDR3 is TGTGCCAGCAGCCTGCCGGGGACAGGCTCCTACAATGAGCAGTTCTTC. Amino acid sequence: CASSLPGTGSYNEQFF.